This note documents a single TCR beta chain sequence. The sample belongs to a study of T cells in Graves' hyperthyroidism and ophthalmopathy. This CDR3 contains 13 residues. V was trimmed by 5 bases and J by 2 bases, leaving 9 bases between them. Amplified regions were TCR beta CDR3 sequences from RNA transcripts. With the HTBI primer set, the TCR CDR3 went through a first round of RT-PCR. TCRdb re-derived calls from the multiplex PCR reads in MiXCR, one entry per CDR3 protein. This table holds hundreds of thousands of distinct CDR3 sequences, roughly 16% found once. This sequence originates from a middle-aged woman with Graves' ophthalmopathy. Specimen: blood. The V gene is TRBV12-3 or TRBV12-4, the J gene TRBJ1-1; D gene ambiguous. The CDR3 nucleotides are TGTGCCAGCAGTAAGGTAGAAAACACTGAAGCTTTCTTT. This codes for CASSKVENTEAFF.